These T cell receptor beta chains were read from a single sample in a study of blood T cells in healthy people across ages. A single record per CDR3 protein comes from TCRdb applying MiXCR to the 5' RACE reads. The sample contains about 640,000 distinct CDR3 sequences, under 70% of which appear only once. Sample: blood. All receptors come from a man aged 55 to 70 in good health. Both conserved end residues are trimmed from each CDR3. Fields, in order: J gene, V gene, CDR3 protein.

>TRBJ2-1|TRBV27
ASSLYLAGANEQF
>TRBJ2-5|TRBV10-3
AIRGTASGQETQY
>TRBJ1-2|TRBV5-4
ASSLAEPRHYGYT
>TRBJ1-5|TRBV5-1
ASSSNGAVDQPQH
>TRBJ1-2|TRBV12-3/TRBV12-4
ASSFWDRDGYT
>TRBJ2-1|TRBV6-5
ASSYTGLAGINEQF
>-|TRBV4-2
ASSQEAGRGSSYNEQY
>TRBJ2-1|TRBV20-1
SADLAGGENEQF
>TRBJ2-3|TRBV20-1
SASSGTSGGTQY
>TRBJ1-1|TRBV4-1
ASSQGPQGNTEAF
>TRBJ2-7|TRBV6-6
ASSYSGPGEGYEQY
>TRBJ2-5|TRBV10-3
AISAQRGQETQY
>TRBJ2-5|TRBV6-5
ASKQHGQPIQETQY
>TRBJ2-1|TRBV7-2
ASSLRRGLANEQF
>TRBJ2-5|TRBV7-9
ASSSGGLEKTQY
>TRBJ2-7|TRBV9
ASSVSGGEQY
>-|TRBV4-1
ASSQGRAPAEETQY
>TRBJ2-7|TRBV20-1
SAREGTGVVGQY
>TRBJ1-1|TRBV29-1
SVPKDTEAF
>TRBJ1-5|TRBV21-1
ASSKGENLGNQPQH
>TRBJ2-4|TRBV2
ASTLAAHEQY
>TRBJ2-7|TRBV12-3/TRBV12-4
ASSIRTGLSFYEQY
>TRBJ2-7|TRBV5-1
ASSLSGVPYEQY
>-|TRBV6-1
ASSESVRHEQY
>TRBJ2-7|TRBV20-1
SANGQGVITQY
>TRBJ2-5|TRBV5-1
ASSLWAGTAKETQY
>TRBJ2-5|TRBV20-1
SASPLSGSYQETQY
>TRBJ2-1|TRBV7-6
ASSLGGGTSRSYEQF
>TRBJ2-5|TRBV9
ASSVGVTAQETQY
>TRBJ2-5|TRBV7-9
ASADGGETQY
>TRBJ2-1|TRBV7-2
ASSTGYYNEQF
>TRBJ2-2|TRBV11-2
ASSLLGVNTGELF
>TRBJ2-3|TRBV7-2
ASSLQNTQY
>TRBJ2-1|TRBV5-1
ASSTSPTDHGNEQF
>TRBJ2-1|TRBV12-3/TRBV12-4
ASRPAGALNEQF
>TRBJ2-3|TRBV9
ASSVGTSGTTDTQY
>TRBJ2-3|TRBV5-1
ASGGSTDTQY
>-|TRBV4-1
ASSQDAPGGPVKTQY
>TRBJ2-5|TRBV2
ASSAGTGAQETQY
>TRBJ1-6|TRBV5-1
ASSLGGPDSPLH
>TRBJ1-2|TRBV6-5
ASSYSAQGGYGYT